Listed below are T cell receptor beta chains from one sample, sequenced in a study of T cell changes during pregnancy in multiple sclerosis. Sequencing was performed with immunoSEQ multiplex PCR; in TCRdb, only in-frame clones are kept and a portion is missing. Among approximately 61,000 clones, around 90% were seen once, and the ten largest hold roughly 1.7%. The sample was peripheral blood, taken in the first trimester of pregnancy. Receptor source: a female donor with multiple sclerosis, enrolled in a pregnancy study. Both conserved end residues are part of each CDR3. D genes are given only for firm matches. Only some rows state a clone size, as once, few, many or a class for expanded clones.

D: TRBD2; V: TRBV30; J: TRBJ2-1; size: -; DNA: TGTGCCTGGAGTCTTGTTAGCGGGAGAGGTAATGAGCAGTTCTTC; CDR3: CAWSLVSGRGNEQFF
D: -; V: TRBV9; J: TRBJ1-5; size: -; DNA: TGTGCCAGCAGCGACGGGATCGGGCCCCAGCATTTT; CDR3: CASSDGIGPQHF
D: TRBD2; V: TRBV7-9; J: TRBJ2-7; size: once; DNA: TGTGCCAGCAGTCTTAGCGGGAGCTCCTACGAGCAGTACTTC; CDR3: CASSLSGSSYEQYF
D: TRBD1; V: TRBV2; J: TRBJ2-1; size: -; DNA: TGTGCCTCACGTCCCGGGACAGGGTCACATAGGTACAAGGAGCAGTTCTTC; CDR3: CASRPGTGSHRYKEQFF
D: -; V: TRBV2; J: TRBJ2-2; size: -; DNA: TGTGCCAGCAGTGCGGGACTGTACACCGGGGAGCTGTTTTTT; CDR3: CASSAGLYTGELFF
D: -; V: TRBV6-1; J: TRBJ1-1; size: -; DNA: TGTGCCAGCAGAATCGGAGAGTTGGCTTTCTTT; CDR3: CASRIGELAFF
D: -; V: TRBV9; J: TRBJ2-6; size: -; DNA: TGTGCCAGCAGCCTCTTATCTGGGGCCAACGTCCTGACTTTC; CDR3: CASSLLSGANVLTF
D: -; V: TRBV5-5; J: TRBJ1-1; size: -; DNA: TGTGCCAGCAGCTTGTGGACTGACGGAGCTTTCTTT; CDR3: CASSLWTDGAFF
D: -; V: TRBV6-6; J: TRBJ2-2; size: -; DNA: TGTGCCAGCACCGGGGGAGAGTCCGGGGAGCTGTTTTTT; CDR3: CASTGGESGELFF
D: TRBD1; V: TRBV6-1; J: TRBJ1-2; size: few; DNA: TGTGCCAGCAGTGAACGACCGCACAGGGGCCTCTACTATGGCTACACCTTC; CDR3: CASSERPHRGLYYGYTF
D: -; V: TRBV6-1; J: TRBJ2-5; size: -; DNA: TGTGCCAGCAGTGTACGACCGGGGGAGACCCAGTACTTC; CDR3: CASSVRPGETQYF
D: TRBD2; V: TRBV5-1; J: TRBJ2-1; size: -; DNA: TGCGCCAGCAGCTTCCGGACTAGCGGGAGGTGGTTCTTC; CDR3: CASSFRTSGRWFF
D: TRBD1; V: TRBV28; J: TRBJ2-7; size: -; DNA: TGTGCCAGCAGTGGACAGGACAGCCTCTCCTACGAGCAGTACTTC; CDR3: CASSGQDSLSYEQYF
D: -; V: TRBV4-1; J: TRBJ1-5; size: -; DNA: TGCGCCAGCAGCCAAGGGTTGAGTGACGGGCAGCCCCAGCATTTT; CDR3: CASSQGLSDGQPQHF
D: -; V: TRBV5-4; J: TRBJ2-1; size: -; DNA: TGTGCCAGCAGCTTGATTGCGAACTACAATGAGCAGTTCTTC; CDR3: CASSLIANYNEQFF
D: TRBD1; V: TRBV18; J: TRBJ1-1; size: -; DNA: TGTGCCAGCTCGGGACAGGGCGATACGAACACTGAAGCTTTCTTT; CDR3: CASSGQGDTNTEAFF
D: -; V: TRBV13; J: TRBJ2-5; size: -; DNA: TGTGCCAGCAGCTCCCCCTACCAAGAGACCCAGTACTTC; CDR3: CASSSPYQETQYF
D: TRBD1; V: TRBV7-9; J: TRBJ2-5; size: -; DNA: TGTGCCAGCAGCTGGGGACAGGGTACTAGCTCCCAAGAGACCCAGTACTTC; CDR3: CASSWGQGTSSQETQYF
D: TRBD1; V: TRBV19; J: TRBJ1-5; size: -; DNA: TGTGCCAGTAGCCGAGGGACAGTTAGCAATCAGCCCCAGCATTTT; CDR3: CASSRGTVSNQPQHF
D: TRBD1; V: TRBV12-5; J: TRBJ2-2; size: -; DNA: TGTGCTAGTGGTCAGGGGACAGAACTCGGGGAGCTGTTTTTT; CDR3: CASGQGTELGELFF
D: TRBD2; V: TRBV2; J: TRBJ2-7; size: once; DNA: TGTGCCAGCTTCGTGGGACTACACTACGAGCAGTACTTC; CDR3: CASFVGLHYEQYF
D: TRBD1; V: TRBV29-1; J: TRBJ2-1; size: -; DNA: TGCAGCGTGAGGGTCACGGGACAGGGTGGCAATGAGCAGTTCTTC; CDR3: CSVRVTGQGGNEQFF
D: TRBD1; V: TRBV5-4; J: TRBJ2-7; size: -; DNA: TGTGCCAGCAGTTCTCGGACAGGGGCTGTTAACGAGCAGTACTTC; CDR3: CASSSRTGAVNEQYF
D: TRBD2; V: TRBV30; J: TRBJ2-1; size: -; DNA: TGTGCCTGGAGTAAACTAGCGGGGGCTTACAATGAGCAGTTCTTC; CDR3: CAWSKLAGAYNEQFF
D: TRBD2; V: TRBV5-1; J: TRBJ2-1; size: -; DNA: TGCGCCAGCAGCTTGATAGCGGGAGGATCCTACAATGAGCAGTTCTTC; CDR3: CASSLIAGGSYNEQFF
D: TRBD1; V: TRBV30; J: TRBJ2-7; size: once; DNA: TGTGCCTGGAGGGCACCGGGACAGGGTCACGAGCAGTACTTC; CDR3: CAWRAPGQGHEQYF
D: -; V: TRBV10-3; J: TRBJ1-3; size: -; DNA: TGTGCCATCAGTGATTTAGCGGGTGTAAGGAACACCATATATTTT; CDR3: CAISDLAGVRNTIYF
D: -; V: TRBV28; J: TRBJ2-2; size: once; DNA: TGTGCCAGCAGTTTAACCTCCCTAAACACCGGGGAGCTGTTTTTT; CDR3: CASSLTSLNTGELFF
D: TRBD1; V: TRBV7-8; J: TRBJ1-2; size: -; DNA: TGTGCCAGCAGCTTACCTTGGACAGGGAATGGCTACACCTTC; CDR3: CASSLPWTGNGYTF
D: TRBD1; V: TRBV29-1; J: TRBJ2-7; size: few; DNA: TGCAGCGTAACCCGGGACAGCGCCTACGAGCAGTACTTC; CDR3: CSVTRDSAYEQYF
D: -; V: TRBV10-2; J: TRBJ2-7; size: -; DNA: TGCGCCAGCAGCGTCCCCGGAGGGATTTACGAGCAGTACTTC; CDR3: CASSVPGGIYEQYF
D: -; V: TRBV4-2; J: TRBJ1-2; size: -; DNA: TGTGCCAGCAGCCAAGACGCCCCCAGGGGCGCGGACTATGGCTACACCTTC; CDR3: CASSQDAPRGADYGYTF
D: -; V: TRBV6-5; J: TRBJ2-1; size: -; DNA: TGTGCCAGCAGTTACCTGGGCGCTTACTACAATGAGCAGTTCTTC; CDR3: CASSYLGAYYNEQFF
D: -; V: TRBV7-9; J: TRBJ2-1; size: -; DNA: TGTGCCAGCAGCCGCACCATGAGCTCCTACAATGAGCAGTTCTTC; CDR3: CASSRTMSSYNEQFF
D: -; V: TRBV6-5; J: TRBJ2-7; size: -; DNA: TGTGCCAGCAGACGGACTGATTACGAGCAGTACTTC; CDR3: CASRRTDYEQYF
D: TRBD1; V: TRBV5-1; J: TRBJ1-3; size: -; DNA: TGCGCCAGCAGCTTCGCACCCCAGGGGGACTCTGGAAACACCATATATTTT; CDR3: CASSFAPQGDSGNTIYF
D: TRBD2; V: TRBV4-2; J: TRBJ2-3; size: -; DNA: TGTGCCAGCAGCCGGACAATAGCGGGGCCCTACACAGATACGCAGTATTTT; CDR3: CASSRTIAGPYTDTQYF
D: -; V: TRBV28; J: TRBJ2-1; size: -; DNA: TGTGCCAGCAGTTCCCATAGCGGTAGCTCCTACAATGAGCAGTTCTTC; CDR3: CASSSHSGSSYNEQFF
D: TRBD2; V: TRBV29-1; J: TRBJ2-7; size: -; DNA: TGCAGCGCATATGGGGTGGTAGCGGGATACGCCGAGCAGTACTTC; CDR3: CSAYGVVAGYAEQYF
D: TRBD2; V: TRBV5-1; J: TRBJ2-3; size: -; DNA: TGCGCCAGCAGCTTAGGCGGGAGGACCACAGATACGCAGTATTTT; CDR3: CASSLGGRTTDTQYF
D: -; V: TRBV6-5; J: TRBJ2-7; size: -; DNA: TGTGCCAGCAGTTACTCCATACCGAGCTCCTACGAGCAGTACTTC; CDR3: CASSYSIPSSYEQYF
D: TRBD1; V: TRBV28; J: TRBJ2-7; size: -; DNA: TGTGCCAGCAGTCCGCCGGGACAGGGATCCTACGAGCAGTACTTC; CDR3: CASSPPGQGSYEQYF
D: TRBD2; V: TRBV5-1; J: TRBJ2-1; size: -; DNA: TGCGCCAGCAGCTTGCCCACTAGCGGGAGCGATGAGCAGTTCTTC; CDR3: CASSLPTSGSDEQFF
D: -; V: TRBV7-2; J: TRBJ2-5; size: once; DNA: TGTGCCAGCAGCTTCGACAGCTTTCAAGAGACCCAGTACTTC; CDR3: CASSFDSFQETQYF
D: TRBD2; V: TRBV2; J: TRBJ2-1; size: once; DNA: TGTGCCAGCAGTGGACTAGCTTCCTACAATGAGCAGTTCTTC; CDR3: CASSGLASYNEQFF
D: TRBD1; V: TRBV18; J: TRBJ2-7; size: -; DNA: TGTGCCAGCTCACCACTCTCAGGGGGCCGGCTTGACTACGAGCAGTACTTC; CDR3: CASSPLSGGRLDYEQYF